Detailed here is one TCR beta chain. Per the study methods: Using reference gene primer amplification, nucleated cell counts were estimated. The table came from immunoSEQ multiplex PCR; TCRdb's copy has only in-frame clones and leaves some out. V and J calls and clone size are as listed in that table; D and trimming were resolved from the DNA. The table has over 200,000 clones, around 92% seen once. The entry originates in a study of blood T cell repertoires in COVID-19. Study in general: Acute and convalescent COVID-19 samples came from the United States, Italy and Spain. T cells, B-cell-depleted T cells, or PBMCs supplied cDNA or gDNA.

Germline V gives CDR1 SGHRS, CDR2 YFSETQ. V was pared by 1 base and J by 1 base, with 14 bases between. CDR3 size: 16 residues. V is TRBV5-1 and J is TRBJ2-5, with D perhaps matching TRBD1 (6 bases). This clonotype originated in a man aged 25-45 years with acute or convalescent COVID-19. The sample taken for sequencing was peripheral blood. CDR3 sequence (DNA): TGCGCCAGCAGCTTGCAGGGGAGTAAGACCCAAGAGACCCAGTACTTC. It translates to CASSLQGSKTQETQYF.